These 6 T cell receptor beta chains originate from one sample sequenced in a study of blood T cells in healthy people across ages. With a J-beta primer mix and a sample-barcoded 5' primer, a second PCR ran 7 to 11 cycles. TCRdb reprocessed the 5' RACE reads with MiXCR, giving one entry per CDR3 protein. Seen here are about 560,000 distinct CDR3 sequences, roughly a quarter observed once, and the top ten hold under 4.5%. The sample also formed part of further work on T cells of mothers and their children.

The sequencing sample was made of blood. The receptor set was obtained from a boy aged 2 to 10 in good health.

The chain has TRBV5-1 and TRBJ2-1, with TRBD2 matching over 10 bases. Germline V lookup: CDR1 SGHRS, CDR2 YFSETQ. The CDR3 consists of 15 residues. J lost 1 base, V lost 5 bases, and 3 bases had no gene match. CDR3 sequence: CASRAAGGSYNEQFF. The CDR3 nucleotides are TGCGCCAGCAGAGCAGCGGGGGGGTCCTACAATGAGCAGTTCTTC.

The gene calls are TRBV7-2 and TRBJ2-2; tentatively, D is TRBD2 (6 bases). Trimming stripped 2 bases from V and 3 bases from J, with 19 bases between. CDR1 is SGHTA and CDR2 is FQGNSA in the germline V gene. The CDR3 is made up of 18 amino acids. The CDR3 reads CASSLPAEGRWYTGELFF. The DNA of the CDR3 is TGTGCCAGCAGCTTACCCGCGGAAGGGAGGTGGTACACCGGGGAGCTGTTTTTT.

The chain couples TRBV19 to TRBJ2-5, with 8 nucleotides matching TRBD1. Germline V CDR1 and CDR2: LNHDA, SQIVND (reference sequence). After removal of 6 bases from V and 11 bases from J, the junction contained 11 bases not matched to a gene. The CDR3 is made up of 13 amino acids. The CDR3 sequence: CASRRQGYREQYF. The CDR3 DNA reads TGTGCCAGTAGAAGACAGGGGTATCGTGAGCAGTACTTC.

The rearrangement uses TRBV5-1 and TRBJ2-3; the D gene is possibly TRBD1 (6 bases). CDR3 length: 15 residues. With 0 bases removed from V and 2 bases from J, the gap between germline ends came to 10 bases. Germline V gene sequence: CDR1 SGHRS, CDR2 YFSETQ. The CDR3 loop is CASSLVGGFTDTQYF. The CDR3 DNA is TGCGCCAGCAGCTTGGTAGGGGGTTTCACAGATACGCAGTATTTT.

The chain is built from TRBV20-1 and TRBJ2-7, with 10 bases identical to TRBD2. The junction had 9 bases not matched to a gene; V was cut back by 3 bases and J by 4 bases. The CDR3 contains 15 residues. The germline V gene has CDR1 DFQATT and CDR2 SNEGSKA (reference sequence). CDR3 nucleotide sequence: TGCAGTGCTAGCCCCCCTAGCGGGGGTAGTTACGAGCAGTACTTC. Protein sequence: CSASPPSGGSYEQYF.

This clonotype has just a few counts. This sequence joins TRBV15 and TRBJ2-1; TRBD2 might be the D (5 bases). The V end was cut by 0 bases, the J end by 4 bases, with 13 bases between. This CDR3 has 16 residues. Looked up from germline, CDR1 is LNHNV and CDR2 is YYDKDF (reference sequence). The CDR3 DNA reads TGTGCCACCAGCAGAGATCGAAGCGGATTTTACAATGAGCAGTTCTTC. Translating it yields CATSRDRSGFYNEQFF.